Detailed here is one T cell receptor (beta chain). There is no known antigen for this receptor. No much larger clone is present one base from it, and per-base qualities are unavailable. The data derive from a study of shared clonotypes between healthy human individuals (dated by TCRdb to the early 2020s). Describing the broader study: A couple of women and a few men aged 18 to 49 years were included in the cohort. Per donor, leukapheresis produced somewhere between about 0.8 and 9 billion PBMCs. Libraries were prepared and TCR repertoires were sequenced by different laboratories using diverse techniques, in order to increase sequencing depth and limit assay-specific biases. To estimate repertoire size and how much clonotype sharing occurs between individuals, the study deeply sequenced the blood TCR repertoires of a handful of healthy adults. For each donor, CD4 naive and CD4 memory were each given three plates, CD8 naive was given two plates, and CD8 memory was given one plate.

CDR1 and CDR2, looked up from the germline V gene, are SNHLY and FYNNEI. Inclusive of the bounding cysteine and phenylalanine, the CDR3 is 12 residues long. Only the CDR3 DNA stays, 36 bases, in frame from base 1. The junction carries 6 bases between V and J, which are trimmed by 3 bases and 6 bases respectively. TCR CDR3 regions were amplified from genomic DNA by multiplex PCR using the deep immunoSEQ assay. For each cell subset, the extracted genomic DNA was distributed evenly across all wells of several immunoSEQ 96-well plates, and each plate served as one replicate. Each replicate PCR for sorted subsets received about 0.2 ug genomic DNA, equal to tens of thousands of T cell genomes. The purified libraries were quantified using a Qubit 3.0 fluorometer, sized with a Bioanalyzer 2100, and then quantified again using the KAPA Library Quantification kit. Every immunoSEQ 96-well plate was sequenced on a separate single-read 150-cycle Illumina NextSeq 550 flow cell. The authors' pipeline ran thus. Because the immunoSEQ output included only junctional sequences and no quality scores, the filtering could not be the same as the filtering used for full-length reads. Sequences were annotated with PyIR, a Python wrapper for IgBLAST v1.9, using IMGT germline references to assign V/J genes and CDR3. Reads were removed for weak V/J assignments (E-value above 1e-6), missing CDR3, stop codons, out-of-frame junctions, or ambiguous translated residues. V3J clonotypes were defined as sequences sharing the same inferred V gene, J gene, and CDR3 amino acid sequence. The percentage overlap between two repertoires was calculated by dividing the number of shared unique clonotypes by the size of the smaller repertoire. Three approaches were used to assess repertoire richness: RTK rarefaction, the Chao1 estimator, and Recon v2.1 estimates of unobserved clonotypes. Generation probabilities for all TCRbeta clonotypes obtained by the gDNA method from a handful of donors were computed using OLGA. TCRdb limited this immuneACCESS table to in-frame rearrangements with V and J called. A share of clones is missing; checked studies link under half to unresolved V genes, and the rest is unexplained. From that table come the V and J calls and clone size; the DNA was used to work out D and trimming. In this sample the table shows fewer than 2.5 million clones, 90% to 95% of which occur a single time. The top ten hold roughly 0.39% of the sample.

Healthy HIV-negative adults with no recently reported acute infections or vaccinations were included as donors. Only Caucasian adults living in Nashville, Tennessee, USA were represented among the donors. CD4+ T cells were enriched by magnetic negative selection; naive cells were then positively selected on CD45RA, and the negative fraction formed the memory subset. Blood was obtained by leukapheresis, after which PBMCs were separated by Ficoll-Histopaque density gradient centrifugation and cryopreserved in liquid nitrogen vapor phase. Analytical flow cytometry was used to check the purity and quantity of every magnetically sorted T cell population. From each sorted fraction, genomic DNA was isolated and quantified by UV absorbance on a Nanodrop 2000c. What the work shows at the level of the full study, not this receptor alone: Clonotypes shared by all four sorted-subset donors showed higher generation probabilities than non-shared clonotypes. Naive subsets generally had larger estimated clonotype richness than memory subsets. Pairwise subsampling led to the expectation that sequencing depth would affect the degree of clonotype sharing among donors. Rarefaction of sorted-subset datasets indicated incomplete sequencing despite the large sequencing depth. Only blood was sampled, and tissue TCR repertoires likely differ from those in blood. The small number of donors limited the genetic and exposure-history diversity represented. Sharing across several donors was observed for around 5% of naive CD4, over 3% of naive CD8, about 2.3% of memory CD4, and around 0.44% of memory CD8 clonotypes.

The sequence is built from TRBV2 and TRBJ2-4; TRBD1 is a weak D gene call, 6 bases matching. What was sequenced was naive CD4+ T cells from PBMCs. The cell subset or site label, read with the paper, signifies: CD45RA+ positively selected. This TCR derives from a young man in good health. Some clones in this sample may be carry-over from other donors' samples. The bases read TGTGCCAGCAGTGAGACAGGAAACATTCAGTACTTC. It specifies CASSETGNIQYF.